These T cell receptor beta chains were read from a single sample in a study of control samples from healthy donors and cancer patients. Only in-frame clones appear in the TCRdb table, and some are missing; sequencing was by immunoSEQ multiplex PCR. The sample table sets out approximately 190,000 clones. Sequenced: blood. These TCRs come from a woman in her thirties in good health. CDR3s include the opening cysteine and the closing phenylalanine or tryptophan. The D gene is left open where the match is weak.

J: TRBJ2-7; D: TRBD1; V: TRBV30; CDR3: CAWSVRGGAYEQYF; DNA: TGTGCCTGGAGTGTCCGAGGGGGCGCCTACGAGCAGTACTTC
J: TRBJ2-7; D: .; V: TRBV9; CDR3: CASSVGGGGSRRYEQYF; DNA: TGTGCCAGCAGCGTAGGGGGTGGTGGGTCGCGAAGGTACGAGCAGTACTTC
J: TRBJ2-6; D: .; V: TRBV15; CDR3: CATSREGSGANVLTF; DNA: TGTGCCACCAGCAGAGAAGGATCTGGGGCCAACGTCCTGACTTTC
J: TRBJ2-7; D: .; V: TRBV14; CDR3: CASSSGQDGRYYEQYF; DNA: TGTGCCAGCAGCTCAGGGCAGGATGGCCGCTACTACGAGCAGTACTTC
J: TRBJ2-7; D: TRBD1; V: TRBV27; CDR3: CASSLTVGTGGFGQYF; DNA: TGTGCCAGCAGTTTAACCGTGGGGACAGGGGGATTCGGGCAGTACTTC
J: TRBJ2-7; D: TRBD1; V: TRBV27; CDR3: CASSPGQGSREQYF; DNA: TGTGCCAGCAGCCCCGGACAGGGTTCGAGAGAGCAGTACTTC
J: TRBJ2-2; D: TRBD2; V: TRBV9; CDR3: CASSVGVRREPTGELFF; DNA: TGTGCCAGCAGCGTAGGAGTACGGCGGGAGCCCACCGGGGAGCTGTTTTTT
J: TRBJ2-3; D: .; V: TRBV5-4; CDR3: CASSPGTHTDTQYF; DNA: TGTGCCAGCAGCCCCGGGACGCACACAGATACGCAGTATTTT
J: TRBJ1-1; D: TRBD1; V: TRBV15; CDR3: CATSTPDRVNTEAFF; DNA: TGTGCCACCAGCACCCCGGACAGGGTGAACACTGAAGCTTTCTTT
J: TRBJ2-1; D: .; V: TRBV4-3; CDR3: CASSQGSRGEQFF; DNA: TGCGCCAGCAGCCAGGGATCCCGTGGGGAGCAGTTCTTC